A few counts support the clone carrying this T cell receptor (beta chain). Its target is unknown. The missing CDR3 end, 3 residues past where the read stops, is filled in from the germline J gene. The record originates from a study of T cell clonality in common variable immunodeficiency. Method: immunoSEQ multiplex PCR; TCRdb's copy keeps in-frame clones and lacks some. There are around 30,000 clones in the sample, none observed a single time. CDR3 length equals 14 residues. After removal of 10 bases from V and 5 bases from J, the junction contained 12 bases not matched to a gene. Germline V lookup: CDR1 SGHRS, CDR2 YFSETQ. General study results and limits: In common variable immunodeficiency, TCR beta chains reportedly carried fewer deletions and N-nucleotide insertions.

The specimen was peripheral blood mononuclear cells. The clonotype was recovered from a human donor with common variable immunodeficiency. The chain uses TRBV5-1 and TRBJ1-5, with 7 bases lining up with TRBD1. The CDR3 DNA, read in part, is TGCGCCGGATCCGACAGGGAAACCCATCAGCCC. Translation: CAGSDRETHQP. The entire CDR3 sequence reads CAGSDRETHQPQHF.